This TCR beta chain was captured by sequencing in a study of breast tumors, draining lymph nodes, adjacent tissues. Whole-study findings and limits: Tumors had less TCR diversity than lymph nodes, more than nontumor tissue. Tumor T cell lymph node origin was a supported hypothesis, not proven. Most tumor T cells seemingly derive from lymph node, then expand in tumor. Luminal-like breast cancer showed significantly greater tumor-nontumor repertoire similarity than basal-like breast cancer did.

A single count supports this clonotype. Its antigen is still unknown. Germline assignment: CDR1 LNHDA and CDR2 SQIVND (reference sequence). Trimming shortened V by 1 base and J by 5 bases, and 24 bases separated the two germline ends. The CDR3 runs to 19 residues. One entry per CDR3 protein, called by TCRdb with MiXCR from the multiplex PCR reads. The sample comprises 150,000 to 200,000 distinct CDR3 sequences, approximately 30% of which are singletons, and about 4% rests with the top ten. Samples came from axillary lymph nodes draining the breast cancer. The source of this sequence is a female donor with breast cancer. Some clones in this sample may be carry-over from other donors' samples. The chain employs TRBV19 and TRBJ1-5; D not resolved. Sequencing used axillary lymph node tissue. CDR3 loop: CASSIVAGETQYSYQPQHF. The CDR3 coding sequence is TGTGCCAGTAGTATAGTGGCAGGAGAGACCCAGTACTCCTATCAGCCCCAGCATTTT.